This TCR beta chain appears in the sequencing data of a study of cytomegalovirus exposure and HLA in healthy donors. The CDR3 sequence is 15 residues long. Germline trimming cut 5 bases from V and 4 bases from J; bases unmatched to any gene: 7. Looked up from germline, CDR1 is SSHAT and CDR2 is FNYEAQ (reference sequence). PCR primers comprised 60 Vbeta and 13 Jbeta primers. The data were produced by immunoSEQ multiplex PCR, yet TCRdb's version contains in-frame clones alone and is incomplete. Of more than 80,000 clones listed, 65% to 85% were seen once; the top ten hold 2.5% to 3%. Specimen: PBMCs. The TCR was taken from a male donor in good health and CMV-seropositive. This sequence joins TRBV7-7 and TRBJ2-3, with 9 bases matching TRBD1. The CDR3 bases are TGTGCCAGCAGCCTGGGACAGGGAGTCTCAGATACGCAGTATTTT. Translated: CASSLGQGVSDTQYF.